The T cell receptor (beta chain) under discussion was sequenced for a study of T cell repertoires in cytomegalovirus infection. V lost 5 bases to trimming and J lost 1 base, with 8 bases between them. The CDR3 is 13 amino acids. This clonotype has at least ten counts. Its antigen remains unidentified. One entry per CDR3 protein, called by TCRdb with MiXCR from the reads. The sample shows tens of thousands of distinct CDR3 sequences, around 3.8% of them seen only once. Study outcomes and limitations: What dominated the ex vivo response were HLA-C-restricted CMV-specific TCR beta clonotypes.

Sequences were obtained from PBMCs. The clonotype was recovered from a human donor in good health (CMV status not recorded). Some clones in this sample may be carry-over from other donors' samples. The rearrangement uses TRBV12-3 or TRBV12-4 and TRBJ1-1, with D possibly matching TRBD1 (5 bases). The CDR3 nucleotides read TGTGCCAGCAGTCGAGGACAGAACACTGAAGCTTTCTTT. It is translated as CASSRGQNTEAFF.